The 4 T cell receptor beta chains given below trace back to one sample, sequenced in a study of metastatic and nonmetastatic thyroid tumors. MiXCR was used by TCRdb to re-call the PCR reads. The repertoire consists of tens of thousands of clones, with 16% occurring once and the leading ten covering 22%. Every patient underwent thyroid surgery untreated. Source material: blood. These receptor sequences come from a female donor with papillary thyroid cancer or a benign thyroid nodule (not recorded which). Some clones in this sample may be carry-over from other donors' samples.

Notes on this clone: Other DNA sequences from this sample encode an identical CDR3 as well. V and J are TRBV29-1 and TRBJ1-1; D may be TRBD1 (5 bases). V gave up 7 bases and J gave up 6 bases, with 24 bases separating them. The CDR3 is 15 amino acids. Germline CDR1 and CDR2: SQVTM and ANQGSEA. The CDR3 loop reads CSATGGEGFGAEAFF. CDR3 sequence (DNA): TGCAGCGCGACGGGCGGAGAGGGGTTCGGGGCTGAAGCTTTCTTT.

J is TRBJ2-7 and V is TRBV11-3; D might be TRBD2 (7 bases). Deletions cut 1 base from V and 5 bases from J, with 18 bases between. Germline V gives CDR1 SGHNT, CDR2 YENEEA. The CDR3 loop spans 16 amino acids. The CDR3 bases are TGTGCCAGCAGCTTAGGGAGATCGGGGGGCCGAAACGAGCAGTACTTC. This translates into CASSLGRSGGRNEQYF.

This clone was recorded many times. CDR3 DNA sequence: TGTGCCATCAGTGAGTCGAGGCTTACGCAGTATTTT. This translates into CAISESRLTQYF. The gene calls are TRBV10-3 and TRBJ2-3; D unresolved. V gave up 0 bases and J gave up 8 bases, with 6 bases separating them. Germline CDR1 reads ENHRY; CDR2 reads SYGVKD. CDR3 size: 12 residues.

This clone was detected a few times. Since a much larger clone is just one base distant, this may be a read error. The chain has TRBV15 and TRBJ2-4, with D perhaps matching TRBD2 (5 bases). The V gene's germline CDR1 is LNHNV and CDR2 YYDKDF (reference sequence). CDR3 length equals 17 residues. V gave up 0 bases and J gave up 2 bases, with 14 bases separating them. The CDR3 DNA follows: TGTGCCACCAGCAGAGATCGAGGGTGCGCTACCAAAAACATTCAGTACTTC. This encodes CATSRDRGCATKNIQYF.